The 30 T cell receptor beta chains presented below share a single source sample, sequenced in a study of T cell responses to AZD1222 COVID-19 vaccine. Sequencing used immunoSEQ multiplex PCR; TCRdb keeps in-frame clones, though not all of them. This table holds under 150,000 clones, nearly 95% found once. The source was peripheral blood, collected 28 days after the second AZD1222 dose. The receptors were sampled from an adult who received the AZD1222 COVID-19 vaccine.

This chain connects TRBV28 to TRBJ2-1, with a weak D call TRBD2 (6 bases). The germline V gene encodes CDR1 MDHEN and CDR2 SYDVKM. V lost 2 bases and J 3 bases, leaving 11 bases between the germline ends. The CDR3 covers 15 residues. In DNA form, the CDR3 reads TGTGCCAGCAGTTTAGGACTACCTGACTACAATGAGCAGTTCTTC. It yields the protein CASSLGLPDYNEQFF. Full variable domain (remainder filled in from reference TRBV28 and TRBJ2-1): DVKVTQSSRYLVKRTGEKVFLECVQDMDHENMFWYRQDPGLGLRLIYFSYDVKMKEKGDIPEGYSVSREKKERFSLILESASTNQTSMYLCASSLGLPDYNEQFFGPGTRLTVL.

The V gene is TRBV7-9, the J gene TRBJ2-7, with 8 bases that match TRBD1. The CDR3 loop spans 14 amino acids. Germline assignment: CDR1 SEHNR and CDR2 FQNEAQ (reference sequence). Trimming cost V 4 bases and J 7 bases; bases outside gene matches: 9. The CDR3 DNA reads TGTGCCAGCAGCTCGGACAGGGTCCGGGGGGAGCAGTACTTC. It encodes CASSSDRVRGEQYF. Using reference TRBV7-9 and TRBJ2-7 for the parts outside the CDR3, the full variable domain is DTGVSQNPRHKITKRGQNVTFRCDPISEHNRLYWYRQTLGQGPEFLTYFQNEAQLEKSRLLSDRFSAERPKGSFSTLEIQRTEQGDSAMYLCASSSDRVRGEQYFGPGTRLTVT.

The CDR3 nucleotides are TGTGCCAGCAGGAGTCGACAGGGGGCGAATACTGAAGCTTTCTTT. Its protein product is CASRSRQGANTEAFF. V and J are TRBV2 and TRBJ1-1; 10 bases are a match to TRBD1. CDR3 size: 15 residues. Looked up from germline, CDR1 is SNHLY and CDR2 is FYNNEI. V was pared by 6 bases and J by 5 bases, with 9 bases of the junction left unmatched.

This chain joins TRBV19 and TRBJ1-2, with 9 nucleotides matching TRBD1. Looked up from germline, CDR1 is LNHDA and CDR2 is SQIVND (reference sequence). The CDR3 is 15 residues long. V was clipped by 4 bases and J by 4 bases; unmatched bases: 7. CDR3 bases: TGTGCCAGTAGTAGACCGGGACAGGGCAGCTATGGCTACACCTTC. Amino acids: CASSRPGQGSYGYTF. Full variable domain (rest looked up from reference TRBV19 and TRBJ1-2): DGGITQSPKYLFRKEGQNVTLSCEQNLNHDAMYWYRQDPGQGLRLIYYSQIVNDFQKGDIAEGYSVSREKKESFPLTVTSAQKNPTAFYLCASSRPGQGSYGYTFGSGTRLTVV.

This clone was observed once. The chain joins TRBV19 to TRBJ1-5; D not resolved. The germline CDR1 and CDR2 sequences are LNHDA and SQIVND (reference sequence). V lost 8 bases, J lost 9 bases, and 23 bases lay in between. This CDR3 is 15 amino acids long. The CDR3 bases are TGTGCCAGTGACCAACAAGGAGTCCGTGGTTTGCCCCAGCATTTT. Amino acids: CASDQQGVRGLPQHF.

The V call is TRBV7-6, the J call TRBJ1-1; D might be TRBD1 (6 bases). The CDR3 covers 15 residues. V gave up 2 bases and J gave up 4 bases, with 14 bases separating them. CDR1 SGHVS and CDR2 FNYEAQ come from the germline V gene. The chain's CDR3 is CASSLQAGARTEAFF. The CDR3 region has the DNA TGTGCCAGCAGCTTACAGGCAGGGGCTCGCACTGAAGCTTTCTTT.

This chain connects TRBV11-2 to TRBJ2-6; tentatively, D is TRBD1 (6 bases). Germline values: CDR1 SGHAT, CDR2 FQNNGV. This CDR3 contains 18 residues. Trimming took 1 base from V and 0 from J, leaving 13 bases between them. For the CDR3, the DNA is TGTGCCAGCAGCTTAGCCGGCCAGGGGTCCTCTGGGGCCAACGTCCTGACTTTC. It codes for CASSLAGQGSSGANVLTF.

This rearrangement joins TRBV6-2 or TRBV6-3 to TRBJ2-7, with no clear D. CDR1 MNHEY and CDR2 SVGEGT come from the germline V gene. The CDR3 totals 14 residues. Trimming cost V 2 bases and J 4 bases, with 12 bases left between them. The CDR3 nucleotides are TGTGCCAGCAGTTACGGCTCGATGGGGTACGAGCAGTACTTC. Translation gives CASSYGSMGYEQYF.

The V and J genes are TRBV29-1 and TRBJ2-2, with D perhaps matching TRBD1 (7 bases). Germline V gene lookup returns CDR1 SQVTM and CDR2 ANQGSEA. CDR3 length: 14 residues. The germline V and J ends were trimmed by 7 bases and 4 bases, with 16 bases remaining between them. The CDR3 DNA follows: TGCAGCGCCATCAGGGGGGCTCCCACCGGGGAGCTGTTTTTT. As protein: CSAIRGAPTGELFF.

The chain recombines TRBV28 with TRBJ1-6; TRBD1 might be the D (5 bases). This CDR3 comprises 16 residues. CDR1 and CDR2 from the germline V gene are MDHEN and SYDVKM. Trimming took off 6 bases at V and 7 bases at J, with 19 bases between the two ends. CDR3 sequence: CASRTHPGRGNSPLHF. CDR3 DNA: TGTGCCAGCAGGACCCACCCGGGACGAGGAAATTCACCCCTCCACTTT.

The genes are TRBV4-1 and TRBJ2-3; the D is unclear. Trimming took 0 bases from V and 1 from J, leaving 8 bases between them. Germline lookup yields CDR1 MGHRA and CDR2 YSYEKL. The CDR3 sequence is 15 residues long. For the CDR3, the DNA is TGCGCCAGCAGCCAAGATCGCGAAGGCACAGATACGCAGTATTTT. As protein: CASSQDREGTDTQYF.

The CDR3 loop reads CASSLDLTDTQYF. The CDR3 DNA reads TGTGCCAGCAGCTTAGACCTCACAGATACGCAGTATTTT. The rearrangement joins TRBV11-2 to TRBJ2-3; no reliable D call. The V and J ends lost 0 bases and 2 bases respectively, with 3 bases between them. CDR1 is SGHAT, CDR2 FQNNGV, per germline. The CDR3 is 13 residues long.

This sequence joins TRBV4-2 and TRBJ1-4; D remains ambiguous. V lost 0 bases and J lost 2, with 7 bases in between. Per the germline V gene, CDR1 is LGHNA and CDR2 is YNFKEQ. CDR3 length equals 15 residues. CDR3 loop: CASSQDLRTNEKLFF. The DNA for the CDR3 is TGTGCCAGCAGCCAAGATCTCAGGACTAATGAAAAACTGTTTTTT.

The J gene is TRBJ1-3, the V gene TRBV6-5; perhaps TRBD1 as D (5 bases). The CDR3 contains 14 residues. V was shortened by 6 bases and J by 4 bases, with 13 bases between the two germline ends. Germline CDR1 is MNHEY and CDR2 is SVGAGI. As DNA, the CDR3 is TGTGCCAGCAGACAGGACACTCTGGGAAACACCATATATTTT. Translated: CASRQDTLGNTIYF.

V is TRBV4-1 and J is TRBJ1-6; TRBD1 matches 8 bases. There are 18 residues in the CDR3. V was clipped by 0 bases and J by 7 bases; unmatched bases: 11. The V gene's germline CDR1 is MGHRA and CDR2 YSYEKL. In DNA, the CDR3 is TGCGCCAGCAGCCAAGACCCTAGGCGGGACAGGTTAAATTCACCCCTCCACTTT. It yields the protein CASSQDPRRDRLNSPLHF.

V usage is TRBV19 and J usage is TRBJ2-6; possible D gene TRBD2, 5 bases. Trimming removed 2 bases from V and 2 bases from J, with 13 bases in between. This CDR3 region has 17 residues. CDR1 and CDR2 (germline): LNHDA, SQIVND (reference sequence). In nucleotides, the CDR3 is TGTGCCAGTAGTATATCGGGGTATCAGGCTGGGGCCAACGTCCTGACTTTC. It is translated as CASSISGYQAGANVLTF.

The rearrangement links TRBV2 to TRBJ2-1; D is unresolved. Germline lookup yields CDR1 SNHLY and CDR2 FYNNEI. Deletions cut 1 base from V and 15 bases from J, with 16 bases between. The CDR3 spans 13 residues. The CDR3 sequence: CASSEEGSQVPFF. CDR3 nucleotides: TGTGCCAGCAGTGAAGAGGGCAGCCAGGTACCGTTCTTC.

V gene TRBV7-3 combines with J gene TRBJ2-1; TRBD1 agrees at 7 bases. The CDR3 consists of 16 residues. With 2 bases clipped from V and 0 bases from J, the junction kept 4 bases outside the gene matches. CDR1 SGHTA and CDR2 FQGTGA come from the germline V gene. The CDR3: CASSLFGTASYNEQFF. DNA of the CDR3: TGTGCCAGCAGCTTATTTGGGACAGCCTCCTACAATGAGCAGTTCTTC.

The chain employs TRBV5-1 and TRBJ1-5; perhaps TRBD1 as D (5 bases). The V gene lost 4 bases and the J gene lost 0 bases, with 11 bases spanning the gap. Germline CDR1 and CDR2: SGHRS and YFSETQ. CDR3 length: 15 amino acids. CDR3 amino acids: CASSPRGDSNQPQHF. CDR3 DNA sequence: TGCGCCAGCAGCCCCAGAGGGGATAGCAATCAGCCCCAGCATTTT.

This chain joins TRBV11-2 and TRBJ1-2; D is uncertain. V lost 0 bases to trimming and J lost 6 bases, with 8 bases between them. The CDR3 length is 13 residues. Per germline, CDR1 SGHAT and CDR2 FQNNGV. CDR3 amino acids: CASSLEAWNGYTF. CDR3 in DNA: TGTGCCAGCAGCTTAGAGGCTTGGAATGGCTACACCTTC.

This chain uses TRBV2 with TRBJ1-1; 9 nucleotides agree with TRBD1. The germline V gene encodes CDR1 SNHLY and CDR2 FYNNEI. V lost 1 base, J lost 5 bases, and 2 bases stayed unmatched. The CDR3 extends over 14 amino acids. The CDR3 sequence is CASSEEGQGTEAFF. The CDR3 DNA reads as TGTGCCAGCAGTGAAGAGGGACAGGGAACTGAAGCTTTCTTT.

This clone appeared once. The genes are TRBV5-1 and TRBJ1-2; D is uncertain. V lost 6 bases and J lost 8, with 2 bases in between. There are 8 residues in the CDR3. CDR1 and CDR2 from the germline V gene are SGHRS and YFSETQ. Here the CDR3 reads CASTGYTF. In DNA form, the CDR3 reads TGCGCCAGCACGGGCTACACCTTC.

The V gene is TRBV2, the J gene TRBJ2-6, with 12 nucleotides matching TRBD2. Losses at the gene ends were 1 base for V and 2 bases for J; bases not matched to a gene: 6. This CDR3 has 19 residues. CDR1 is SNHLY and CDR2 is FYNNEI in the germline V gene. The chain's CDR3 is CASSEGVLAGGTGANVLTF. CDR3 nucleotide sequence: TGTGCCAGCAGTGAAGGGGTACTAGCGGGAGGAACTGGGGCCAACGTCCTGACTTTC.

This clone came up once. J is TRBJ1-2 and V is TRBV18; tentatively, D is TRBD1 (5 bases). The CDR3 contains 14 residues. From germline, CDR1 is KGHSH and CDR2 LQKENI. The V gene lost 6 bases and the J gene lost 1 base, with 12 bases spanning the gap. CDR3 in DNA: TGTGCCAGCTCCCCCGACAGAATTAACTATGGCTACACCTTC. Protein product: CASSPDRINYGYTF.

The chain links TRBV6-5 to TRBJ1-3; D is unresolved. V was clipped by 8 bases and J by 1 base, with 15 bases between them. There are 15 residues in the CDR3. The V gene's germline CDR1 is MNHEY and CDR2 SVGAGI. The CDR3 loop is CASQAVGGSGNTIYF. The CDR3 nucleotides are TGTGCCAGCCAAGCCGTCGGTGGTTCTGGAAACACCATATATTTT.

The V and J genes are TRBV19 and TRBJ1-5; 7 positions agree with TRBD1. J was trimmed by 7 bases and V by 3 bases; bases with no gene match: 9. Germline V gene data show CDR1 as LNHDA and CDR2 as SQIVND (reference sequence). This CDR3 is 15 amino acids long. This CDR3 is CASSIDGQGDQPQHF. The CDR3 nucleotides read TGTGCCAGTAGTATTGACGGGCAGGGGGACCAGCCCCAGCATTTT.

CDR3 residues: CASSDSHRRQGKGDTIYF. CDR3 in DNA: TGTGCCAGCAGTGATTCCCATCGGAGACAGGGTAAAGGGGACACCATATATTTT. The J gene is TRBJ1-3, the V gene TRBV25-1; TRBD1 matches at 7 bases. The J segment lost 8 bases and the V segment lost 3 bases, leaving 19 bases of the junction unmatched. The CDR3 consists of 18 residues. From germline, CDR1 is MGHDK and CDR2 SYGVNS.

This clone was seen a single time. This chain connects TRBV9 to TRBJ2-2, with D uncertain. The CDR3 consists of 13 residues. V lost 4 bases, J lost 5 bases, and 9 bases lay in between. The V gene's germline CDR1 is SGDLS and CDR2 YYNGEE. As DNA, the CDR3 is TGTGCCAGCAGCCCTCAGCTAACCGGGGAGCTGTTTTTT. Its protein is CASSPQLTGELFF.

The chain joins TRBV28 to TRBJ2-1, with 7 bases identical to TRBD2. CDR1 is MDHEN and CDR2 is SYDVKM in the germline V gene. The CDR3 loop spans 15 amino acids. V trimming: 8 bases; J trimming: 2 bases; junction bases outside the gene matches: 9. The CDR3 region is CASETPGRTYNEQFF. CDR3 in DNA: TGTGCCAGCGAGACACCCGGGAGGACCTACAATGAGCAGTTCTTC. The full variable domain, its missing parts supplied by reference TRBV28 and TRBJ2-1, is DVKVTQSSRYLVKRTGEKVFLECVQDMDHENMFWYRQDPGLGLRLIYFSYDVKMKEKGDIPEGYSVSREKKERFSLILESASTNQTSMYLCASETPGRTYNEQFFGPGTRLTVL.

The chain uses TRBV28 and TRBJ1-3; D gene ambiguous. Germline V CDR1 and CDR2: MDHEN, SYDVKM. This CDR3 region has 15 residues. The V gene lost 2 bases and the J gene lost 3 bases, with 11 bases spanning the gap. The CDR3 loop is CASSLAPGGGNTIYF. DNA of the CDR3: TGTGCCAGCAGTTTAGCCCCCGGAGGTGGAAACACCATATATTTT.